The sequence of this T cell receptor (beta chain) was determined in a study of T cells in Graves' hyperthyroidism and ophthalmopathy. Study conclusions and caveats: Ophthalmopathy was identified by the model a median about seven months ahead of onset.

This CDR3 has 13 amino acids. V was trimmed by 4 bases and J by 8 bases, leaving 12 bases between them. Germline values: CDR1 MNHEY, CDR2 SVGAGI. Comments on this clonotype: Its cognate antigen is unknown.

The CDR3 regions of TCR beta were amplified from RNA transcripts. TCR CDR3 regions were first amplified by RT-PCR with HTBI primers. MiXCR, run by TCRdb on the multiplex PCR reads, gives a single entry per CDR3 protein. The data show around 300,000 distinct CDR3 sequences, under 30% seen once. The chain recombines TRBV6-5 with TRBJ1-5; D gene ambiguous. The origin of this receptor is a man aged 40-55 years with Graves' hyperthyroidism that later progressed to Graves' ophthalmopathy. Specimen: blood. CDR3 sequence reads: CASSFSLVEPQHF. The CDR3 DNA reads TGTGCCAGCAGTTTTTCCCTCGTAGAGCCCCAGCATTTT.